This TCR beta chain appears in the sequencing data of a study of T cells in localized non-small cell lung cancer. Trimming cost V 5 bases and J 4 bases, with 17 bases left between them. From germline, CDR1 is MNHGY and CDR2 SAAAGT. The CDR3 covers 15 residues. General study points: T cell clonality was highest in uninvolved adjacent lung, above tumor. Across samples, adjacent lung featured a median approximately 56 of the top 100 tumor clones. Sequencing involved a lone tumor region, leaving heterogeneity possible.

By its share, this clone is medium-sized (0.01 to 0.1%). Antigen unknown. Profiled with immunoSEQ multiplex PCR; TCRdb holds only in-frame clones, not every one. This table holds 9,700 or so clones, about 44% found once. The V gene is TRBV6-8, the J gene TRBJ2-5; the D call may be TRBD1 or TRBD2 (5 bases each). The clonotype originates from a woman aged 35-75 years with stage I lung adenocarcinoma. The sequenced sample was lymph node tissue, obtained before any cancer treatment. Written as DNA, the CDR3 is TGTGCCAGCAGTGAGGGGCAGGGATCGGGAGAGACCCAGTACTTC. It is translated as CASSEGQGSGETQYF.